The 19 T cell receptor beta chains given below trace back to one sample, sequenced in a study of T cell responses to AZD1222 COVID-19 vaccine. Generated by immunoSEQ multiplex PCR, the TCRdb table keeps only in-frame clones and is missing some. The sample has 150,000 or so clones, just over 90% seen once. Source: peripheral blood, taken on day 0 of AZD1222 vaccination. These receptors all stem from an adult in good health.

CDR3 bases: TGTGCCAGCAGCCGCGACAGGGACTACGAGCAGTACTTC. It codes for CASSRDRDYEQYF. This chain uses TRBV11-3 with TRBJ2-7; 7 nucleotides line up with TRBD1. V dropped 5 bases and J dropped 3; count of bases not matched to a gene: 4. The CDR3 consists of 13 residues. Germline CDR1 SGHNT, CDR2 YENEEA.

The gene calls are TRBV19 and TRBJ1-2, with D possibly matching TRBD1 (5 bases). V was clipped by 7 bases and J by 7 bases, with 16 bases between them. Per the germline V gene, CDR1 is LNHDA and CDR2 is SQIVND (reference sequence). The CDR3 contains 13 residues. The CDR3, as DNA: TGTGCCAGTACTCCTCAGGGAAATGGTGGCTACACCTTC. Its translation: CASTPQGNGGYTF.

V usage is TRBV2 and J usage is TRBJ2-3, with 9 positions matching TRBD2. The junction had 7 bases not matched to a gene; V was cut back by 7 bases and J by 2 bases. Germline V lookup: CDR1 SNHLY, CDR2 FYNNEI. This CDR3 has 15 amino acids. The chain's CDR3 is CASKGRLADTDTQYF. CDR3 nucleotide sequence: TGTGCCAGCAAGGGGCGACTAGCGGACACAGATACGCAGTATTTT.

The chain links TRBV4-1 to TRBJ1-2; D is unclear. Trimming removed 4 bases from V and 0 bases from J, with 9 bases in between. The CDR3 consists of 14 residues. Germline CDR1 MGHRA, CDR2 YSYEKL. In DNA, the CDR3 is TGCGCCAGCAGCCCCAGACACGCTAACTATGGCTACACCTTC. Protein sequence: CASSPRHANYGYTF.

The chain employs TRBV7-9 and TRBJ1-5; D is ambiguous. Trimming removed 1 base from V and 2 bases from J, with 12 bases in between. Germline V gene data show CDR1 as SEHNR and CDR2 as FQNEAQ (reference sequence). The CDR3 totals 16 residues. This CDR3 is CASSLGEVRGNQPQHF. CDR3 nucleotide sequence: TGTGCCAGCAGCTTAGGGGAGGTAAGGGGCAATCAGCCCCAGCATTTT.

Only one count was recorded for this clone. V is TRBV5-1 and J is TRBJ1-1; D call uncertain. Trimming cost V 0 bases and J 4 bases, with 19 bases left between them. Germline CDR1 and CDR2: SGHRS and YFSETQ. The CDR3 length is 17 residues. As DNA, the CDR3 is TGCGCCAGCAGCTTGGGCTCCCGATATCCAGCGGGCACTGAAGCTTTCTTT. This gives the protein CASSLGSRYPAGTEAFF.

The CDR3 nucleotides read TGTGCCAGCAGGGCCCAGCGGGGGGGCCAAGAGACCCAGTACTTC. Its protein is CASRAQRGGQETQYF. The V and J genes are TRBV5-4 and TRBJ2-5; 10 positions agree with TRBD2. The trim removed 5 bases at V and 1 base at J, leaving 5 bases unmatched. There are 15 residues in the CDR3. Per germline, CDR1 SGHNT and CDR2 YYREEE (reference sequence).

The chain joins TRBV13 to TRBJ1-1; D is uncertain. The V end lost 0 bases, the J end lost 0 bases, and 5 bases lay between the germline ends. The CDR3 is made up of 14 amino acids. CDR1 is PRHDT, CDR2 FYEKMQ, per germline (reference sequence). This chain's CDR3 is CASSLGQMNTEAFF. The CDR3, as DNA: TGTGCCAGCAGCTTAGGACAAATGAACACTGAAGCTTTCTTT.

This clone was observed a handful of times. The chain joins TRBV27 to TRBJ1-2; the D gene is possibly TRBD1 (5 bases). This CDR3 has 13 residues. Trimming removed 2 bases from V and 2 bases from J, with 6 bases in between. Germline CDR1 is MNHEY and CDR2 is SMNVEV (reference sequence). The CDR3 DNA reads TGTGCCAGCAGTTTAGAGGGGAACTATGGCTACACCTTC. Residues: CASSLEGNYGYTF.

The J gene is TRBJ1-4, the V gene TRBV6-1, with 8 bases identical to TRBD1. V gave up 3 bases and J gave up 6 bases; unmatched junction bases: 6. The CDR3 contains 15 residues. Per the germline V gene, CDR1 is MNHNS and CDR2 is SASEGT. CDR3 amino acids: CASSEKQGGHEKLFF. In nucleotides, the CDR3 is TGTGCCAGCAGTGAGAAACAGGGGGGACATGAAAAACTGTTTTTT.

In its sample, this clone was seen a few times. J is TRBJ2-3 and V is TRBV6-2 or TRBV6-3; no reliable D call. Trimming took off 2 bases at V and 1 base at J, with 1 base between the two ends. Per germline, CDR1 MNHEY and CDR2 SVGEGT. This CDR3 spans 12 amino acids. CDR3: CASSYGTDTQYF. CDR3 DNA: TGTGCCAGCAGTTACGGCACAGATACGCAGTATTTT.

V usage is TRBV9 and J usage is TRBJ2-7, with D perhaps being TRBD1 or TRBD2 (5 bases each). This CDR3 contains 13 residues. Germline loops: CDR1 SGDLS, CDR2 YYNGEE. Trimming left V 2 bases short and J 6 bases short, with 12 bases between. The CDR3 coding sequence is TGTGCCAGCAGCGTTGGGACCGCTCGCGAGCAGTACTTC. It yields the protein CASSVGTAREQYF.

The chain links TRBV30 to TRBJ2-7, with a possible D match to TRBD2 (5 bases). The CDR3 has 13 amino acids. V lost 0 bases and J lost 2, with 8 bases in between. Per the germline V gene, CDR1 is GTSNPN and CDR2 is SVGIG (reference sequence). Written as DNA, the CDR3 is TGTGCCTGGAGTGTTGGGAGAACCTACGAGCAGTACTTC. As protein: CAWSVGRTYEQYF.

The J gene is TRBJ1-1, the V gene TRBV5-1; D unresolved. CDR3 size: 13 residues. The germline V gene encodes CDR1 SGHRS and CDR2 YFSETQ. The V end was cut by 6 bases, the J end by 2 bases, with 11 bases between. The CDR3 nucleotides are TGCGCCAGCATGGGCCCTAGCAACACTGAAGCTTTCTTT. This sequence encodes CASMGPSNTEAFF.

This clone has more than one count but fewer than ten. The chain uses TRBV18 and TRBJ1-1; a possible D gene is TRBD1 (5 bases). Trimming cost V 2 bases and J 0 bases, with 16 bases left between them. The germline gives CDR1 KGHSH, CDR2 LQKENI. The CDR3 is made up of 17 amino acids. The DNA for the CDR3 is TGTGCCAGCTCACCAATCCAGCAGGGTCTCATGAACACTGAAGCTTTCTTT. It translates to CASSPIQQGLMNTEAFF.

Worth noting for this clone: Within the sample, other DNA sequences also encode this same CDR3. This chain connects TRBV6-5 to TRBJ2-2; D uncertain. The CDR3 spans 15 residues. The germline CDR1 and CDR2 sequences are MNHEY and SVGAGI. Trimming left V 0 bases short and J 0 bases short, with 5 bases between. CDR3 in DNA: TGTGCCAGCAGTTACTCGGGTACGAACACCGGGGAGCTGTTTTTT. The encoded protein is CASSYSGTNTGELFF.

The J gene is TRBJ2-1, the V gene TRBV7-9; possibly TRBD1 for D (7 bases). In germline, CDR1 is SEHNR, CDR2 FQNEAQ (reference sequence). V shed 3 bases and J shed 5 bases, with 20 bases lying between them. This CDR3 region has 17 residues. In nucleotides, the CDR3 is TGTGCCAGCAGCTTCTCGGGGCAGGGGGGACATGACAATGAGCAGTTCTTC. As protein: CASSFSGQGGHDNEQFF.

This chain connects TRBV6-2 or TRBV6-3 to TRBJ2-3; D not certain. The CDR3 sequence is 12 residues long. CDR1 MNHEY and CDR2 SVGEGT come from the germline V gene. V was shortened by 3 bases and J by 4 bases, with 5 bases between the two germline ends. The CDR3: CASSYLSDTQYF. DNA for the CDR3: TGTGCCAGCAGTTATTTGTCAGATACGCAGTATTTT.

V is TRBV19 and J is TRBJ1-2; maybe TRBD1 (6 bases). The V gene lost 5 bases and the J gene lost 8 bases, with 15 bases spanning the gap. Germline CDR1 and CDR2: LNHDA and SQIVND (reference sequence). CDR3 length: 13 residues. The CDR3 nucleotides read TGTGCCAGTAGTCCAAGGGGGGGCCTCGGCTACACCTTC. Its protein is CASSPRGGLGYTF.